This TCR beta chain was retrieved from a study of T-cell memory formation after mild COVID-19. Study summary: There were largely donor-specific TCR clusters.

This CDR3 region has 15 residues. Germline lookup yields CDR1 SGHTA and CDR2 FQGNSA. V lost 5 bases to trimming and J lost 6 bases; unmatched junction nucleotides: 9. Study observations and caveats: Pre-infection memory carried some responding clones, suggesting that cross-reactive memory joined. Researchers report contracting CD4+ clones mostly in CM and EM, with CD8+ clones in EMRA.

This clonotype was observed a handful of times. Antigen specificity is unknown. Amplification by 5'RACE using constant-segment primers produced TCR alpha and TCR beta cDNA libraries that carried sample barcodes and UMIs. TCRdb called the 5' RACE reads again in MiXCR, with one record for every CDR3 protein. The table records 450,000 or so distinct CDR3 sequences, approximately 23% of them present only once. Sequencing was done on a sample of PBMCs or a T cell subset sorted from them (not recorded which). The rearrangement links TRBV7-2 to TRBJ2-1; TRBD2 agrees at 8 bases. The clonotype was recovered from an adult woman who had mild COVID-19 (a few samples of this study predate the infection). Cell type and time point are not known. The CDR3 loop is CASSAPGLVSNEQFF. CDR3 nucleotide sequence: TGTGCCAGCAGCGCCCCGGGACTAGTATCCAATGAGCAGTTCTTC.